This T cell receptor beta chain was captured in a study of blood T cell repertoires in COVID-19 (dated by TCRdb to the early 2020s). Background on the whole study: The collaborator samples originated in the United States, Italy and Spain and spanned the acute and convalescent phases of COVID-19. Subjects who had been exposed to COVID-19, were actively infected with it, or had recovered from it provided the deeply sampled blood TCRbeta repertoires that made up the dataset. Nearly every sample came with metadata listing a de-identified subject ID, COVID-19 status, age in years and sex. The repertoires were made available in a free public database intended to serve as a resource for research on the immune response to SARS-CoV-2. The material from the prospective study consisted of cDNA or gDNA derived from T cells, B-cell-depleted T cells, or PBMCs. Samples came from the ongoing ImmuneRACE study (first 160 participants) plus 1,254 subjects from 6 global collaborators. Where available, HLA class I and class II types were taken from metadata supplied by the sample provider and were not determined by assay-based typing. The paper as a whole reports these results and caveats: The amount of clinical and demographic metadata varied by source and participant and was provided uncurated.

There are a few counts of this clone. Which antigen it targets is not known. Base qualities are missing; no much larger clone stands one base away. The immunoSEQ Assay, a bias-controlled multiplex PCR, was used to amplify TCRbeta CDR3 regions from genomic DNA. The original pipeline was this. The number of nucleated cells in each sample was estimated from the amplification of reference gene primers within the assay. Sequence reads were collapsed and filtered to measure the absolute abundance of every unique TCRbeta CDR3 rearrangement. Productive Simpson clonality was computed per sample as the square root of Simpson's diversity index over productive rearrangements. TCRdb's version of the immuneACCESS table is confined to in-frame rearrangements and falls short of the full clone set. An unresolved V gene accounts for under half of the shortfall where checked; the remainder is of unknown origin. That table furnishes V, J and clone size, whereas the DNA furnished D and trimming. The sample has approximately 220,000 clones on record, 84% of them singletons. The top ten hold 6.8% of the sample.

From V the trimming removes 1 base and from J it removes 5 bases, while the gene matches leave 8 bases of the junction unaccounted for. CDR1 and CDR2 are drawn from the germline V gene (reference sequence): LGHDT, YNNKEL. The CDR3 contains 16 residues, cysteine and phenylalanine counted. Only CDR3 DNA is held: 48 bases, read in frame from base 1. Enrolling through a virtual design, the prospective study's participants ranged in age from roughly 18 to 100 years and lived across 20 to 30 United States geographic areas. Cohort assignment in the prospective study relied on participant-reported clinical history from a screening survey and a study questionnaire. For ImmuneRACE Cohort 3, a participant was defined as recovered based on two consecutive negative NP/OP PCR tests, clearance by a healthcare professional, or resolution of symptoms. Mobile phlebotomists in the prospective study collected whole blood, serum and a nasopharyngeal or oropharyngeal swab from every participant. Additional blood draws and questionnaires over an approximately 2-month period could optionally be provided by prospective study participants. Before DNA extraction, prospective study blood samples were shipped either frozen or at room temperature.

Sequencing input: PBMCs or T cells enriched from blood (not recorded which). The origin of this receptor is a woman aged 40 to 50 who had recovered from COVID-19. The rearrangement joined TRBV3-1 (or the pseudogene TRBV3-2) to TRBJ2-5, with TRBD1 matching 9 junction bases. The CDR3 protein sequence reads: CASSQATGTGRETQYF. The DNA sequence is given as TGTGCCAGCAGCCAAGCGACCGGGACAGGGAGGGAGACCCAGTACTTC.